The entry below describes one TCR beta chain. Its target is not known. J gave up 6 bases and V 1 base, and 9 bases lay outside the gene matches. The CDR3 is 15 amino acids. Germline-derived CDR1 and CDR2 are SGHTA and FQGNSA. Via MiXCR, TCRdb re-called the 5' RACE reads, giving one row per CDR3 protein. This sample has about 57,000 distinct CDR3 sequences, with about 12% found just once. The sample is drawn from a study of T-cell memory formation after mild COVID-19. Study-level points and caveats: CD4+ contracting clones lay mainly in CM and EM, CD8+ ones in EMRA.

This receptor was taken from a man between 18 and 35 years old who had mild COVID-19 (a few samples of this study predate the infection). Cell type and time point are not known. V usage is TRBV7-2 and J usage is TRBJ2-7, with 7 bases lining up with TRBD2. The sequenced sample consisted of PBMCs or a T cell subset sorted from them (not recorded which). This CDR3 reads CASSLGPSWGGEQYF. The CDR3, as DNA: TGTGCCAGCAGCTTAGGCCCGTCGTGGGGGGGCGAGCAGTACTTC.